This TCR beta chain was recovered during a study of cytomegalovirus exposure and HLA in healthy donors. Study conclusions and caveats: Information on immune exposure was restricted to one variable (CMV serostatus). Analyses of presence/absence relied on an assumption of roughly uniform sequencing depth across donors.

In germline, CDR1 is SGDLS, CDR2 YYNGEE. The CDR3 is made up of 15 amino acids. V shed 1 base and J shed 3 bases, with 14 bases lying between them. PCR primers comprised 60 Vbeta and 13 Jbeta primers. Here immunoSEQ multiplex PCR was the method, and the copy in TCRdb shows in-frame clones only, minus some. This sample's table has about 67,000 clones. A note on this clone: As yet, its antigen is unknown.

The sample was PBMCs. This TCR derives from a man aged 30-40 years in good health and CMV-seropositive. This chain joins TRBV9 and TRBJ2-7; D possibly corresponds to TRBD2 (6 bases). CDR3 in amino acids: CASSVSTSSHYEQYF. The CDR3 DNA follows: TGTGCCAGCAGCGTAAGCACTAGCAGCCACTACGAGCAGTACTTC.